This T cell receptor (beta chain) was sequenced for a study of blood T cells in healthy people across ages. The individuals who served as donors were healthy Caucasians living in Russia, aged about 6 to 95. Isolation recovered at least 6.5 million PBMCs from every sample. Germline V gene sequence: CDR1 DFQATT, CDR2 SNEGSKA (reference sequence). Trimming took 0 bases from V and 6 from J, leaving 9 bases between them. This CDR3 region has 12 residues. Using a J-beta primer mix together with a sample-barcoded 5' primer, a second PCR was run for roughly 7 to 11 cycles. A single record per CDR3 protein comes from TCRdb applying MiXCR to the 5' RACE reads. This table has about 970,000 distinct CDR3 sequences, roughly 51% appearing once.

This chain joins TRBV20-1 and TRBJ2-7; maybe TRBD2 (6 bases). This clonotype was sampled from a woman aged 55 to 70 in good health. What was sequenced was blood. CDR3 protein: CSARDLGLEQYF. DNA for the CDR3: TGCAGTGCTAGAGATCTGGGACTCGAGCAGTACTTC.